The sequence of this T cell receptor (beta chain) was determined in a study of immune evolution from preneoplasia to lung adenocarcinoma. Measured with immunoSEQ multiplex PCR; TCRdb has only the in-frame clones, and not every one. The sample contains over 3,500 clones, around 88% of which appear only once. V lost 5 bases and J 6 bases, leaving 17 bases between the germline ends. Germline V gene data show CDR1 as SEHNR and CDR2 as FQNEAQ (reference sequence). This CDR3 comprises 14 residues. Study results and limitations: From normal lung to invasive adenocarcinoma, top clone frequencies appeared to decrease.

To note about this clone: The target antigen is unknown.

The chain links TRBV7-9 to TRBJ2-7, with D perhaps matching TRBD1 (5 bases). The sequenced sample consisted of FFPE lung adenocarcinoma in situ tissue. The sequence derives from a person aged 60 to 85 with lung adenocarcinoma. Here the CDR3 reads CASSLWGLRPEQYF. The CDR3 DNA is TGTGCCAGCAGCCTCTGGGGCCTTCGGCCCGAGCAGTACTTC.